This TCR beta chain was profiled in a study of CD8 T cells in Susac syndrome. RNA, at about 0.45 to 1 ug, was reverse transcribed with random hexamers. TCRdb reprocessed the immunoSEQ multiplex PCR reads via MiXCR and lists one record per CDR3 protein. The sample has hundreds of thousands of distinct CDR3 sequences, 80% to 95% seen once. The CDR3 loop spans 14 amino acids. Per germline, CDR1 LNHDA and CDR2 SQIVND (reference sequence). Notes on this clonotype: At one end the junction does not follow the germline gene, possibly because of a read error.

Material for sequencing was CD4+ T cells from PBMCs. The sequence derives from a human donor with multiple sclerosis. The V and J genes are TRBV19 and TRBJ2-5, with TRBD1 as a possible D gene (6 bases). CDR3 region: CARSTGPTLETQYF. The DNA of the CDR3 is TGTGCCAGAAGTACAGGGCCTACACTAGAGACCCAGTACTTC. The whole variable domain, filled in from reference TRBV19 and TRBJ2-5, reads DGGITQSPKYLFRKEGQNVTLSCEQNLNHDAMYWYRQDPGQGLRLIYYSQIVNDFQKGDIAEGYSVSREKKESFPLTVTSAQKNPTAFYLCARSTGPTLETQYFGPGTRLLVL.